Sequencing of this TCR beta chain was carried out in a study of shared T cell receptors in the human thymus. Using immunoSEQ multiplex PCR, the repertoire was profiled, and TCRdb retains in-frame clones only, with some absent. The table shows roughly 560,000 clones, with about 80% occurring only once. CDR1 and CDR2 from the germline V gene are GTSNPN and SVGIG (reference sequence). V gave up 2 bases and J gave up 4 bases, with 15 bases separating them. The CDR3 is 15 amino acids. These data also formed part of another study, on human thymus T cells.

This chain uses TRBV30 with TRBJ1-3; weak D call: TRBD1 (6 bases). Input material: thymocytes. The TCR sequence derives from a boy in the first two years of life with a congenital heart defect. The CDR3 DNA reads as TGTGCCTGGAGTAGGGCGGGGGCGAGGGGAAACACCATATATTTT. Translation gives CAWSRAGARGNTIYF.